Listed here is a single T cell receptor beta chain. Other DNA sequences from this sample encode an identical CDR3 as well. The CDR3 sequence is 11 residues long. The germline gives CDR1 MNHEY, CDR2 SMNVEV (reference sequence). Trimming left V 4 bases short and J 1 base short, with 1 base between. This entry is derived from a study of shared clonotypes between healthy human individuals. Study summary: Those who served as donors were a couple of women and a few men between the ages of 18 and 49.

Samples underwent the assay at deep level. The genomic DNA of each subset was split evenly across several immunoSEQ plates. Data came from immunoSEQ multiplex PCR; TCRdb stores just in-frame clones and leaves some out. The sample lists 980,000 or so clones; less than 85% were seen once. The V and J genes are TRBV27 and TRBJ1-1; D is uncertain. Sample: memory CD4+ T cells sorted from blood. Subset indicated: CD45RA-negative fraction. The TCR comes from a man aged 18 to 29 in good health. CDR3 protein: CASSSNTEAFF. The CDR3 nucleotides are TGTGCCAGCAGTTCGAACACTGAAGCTTTCTTT.